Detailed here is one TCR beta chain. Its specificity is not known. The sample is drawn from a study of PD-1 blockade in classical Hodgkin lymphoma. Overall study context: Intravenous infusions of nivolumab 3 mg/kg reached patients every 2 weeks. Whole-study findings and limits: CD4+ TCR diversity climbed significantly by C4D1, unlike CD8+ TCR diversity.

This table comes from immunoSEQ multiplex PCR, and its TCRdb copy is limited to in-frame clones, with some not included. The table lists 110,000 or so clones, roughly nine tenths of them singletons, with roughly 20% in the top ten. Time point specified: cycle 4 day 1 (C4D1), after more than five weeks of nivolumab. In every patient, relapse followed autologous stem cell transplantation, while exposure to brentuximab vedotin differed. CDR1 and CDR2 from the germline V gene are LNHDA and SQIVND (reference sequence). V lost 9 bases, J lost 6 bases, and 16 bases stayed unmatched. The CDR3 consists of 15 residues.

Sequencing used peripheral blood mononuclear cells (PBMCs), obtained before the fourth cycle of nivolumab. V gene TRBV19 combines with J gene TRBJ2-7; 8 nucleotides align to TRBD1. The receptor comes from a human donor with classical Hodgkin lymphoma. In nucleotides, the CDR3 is TGTGCCAGCCGACCGCCCGGGACAGGCTTTTCCGAGCAGTACTTC. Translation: CASRPPGTGFSEQYF.